This T cell receptor (beta chain) was obtained from a study of shared clonotypes between healthy human individuals. Whole-study context: For every donor, three CD4 naive, three CD4 memory, two CD8 naive and one CD8 memory plates were used.

Caucasian adults living in Nashville, Tennessee, provided all samples. CD4+ cells underwent separation, giving CD45RA+ naive and CD45RA-negative memory subsets. CDR1 MNHNS and CDR2 SASEGT come from the germline V gene. V lost 3 bases and J 2 bases, leaving 10 bases between the germline ends. CDR3 size: 14 residues. Here immunoSEQ multiplex PCR was the method, and the copy in TCRdb shows in-frame clones only, minus some. Here the sample spans 1 million to 1.2 million clones, 70% to 85% being singletons. This TCR was sampled from a man between 18 and 29 years old in good health. Some clones in this sample may be carry-over from other donors' samples. The chain links TRBV6-1 to TRBJ1-2; no clear D gene. The sample was memory CD4+ T cells from PBMCs. Subset specified: CD45RA-negative fraction. The CDR3 is CASSERPMNYGYTF. CDR3 DNA: TGTGCCAGCAGTGAGCGCCCCATGAACTATGGCTACACCTTC.